The clone carrying this TCR beta chain has just a few counts. The data were taken from a study of T-cell memory formation after mild COVID-19. With V trimmed by 0 bases and J by 1 base, 3 bases remained unmatched. Germline CDR1 reads SGHRS; CDR2 reads YFSETQ. This CDR3 is 15 amino acids long. TCRdb used MiXCR to reprocess the 5' RACE reads, holding one entry per CDR3 protein. Here the sample spans about 68,000 distinct CDR3 sequences, over 15% being singletons. This chain uses TRBV5-1 with TRBJ1-1; TRBD1 agrees at 7 bases. Sequencing used PBMCs or a T cell subset sorted from them (not recorded which). This sequence was found in an adult woman who had mild COVID-19 (a few samples of this study predate the infection). Cell type and time point are not known. The CDR3 protein is CASSLAGQANTEAFF. CDR3 DNA sequence: TGCGCCAGCAGCTTGGCTGGACAGGCGAACACTGAAGCTTTCTTT.